Presented here are 26 T cell receptor beta chains from one specimen sequenced in a study of somatic mutations in cytotoxic T cells in rheumatoid arthritis. Measured with immunoSEQ multiplex PCR; TCRdb has only the in-frame clones, and not every one. The table records about 25,000 clones, roughly 70% of them present only once. Sequencing was carried out using CD8+ T cells sorted from blood. Receptors were obtained from a woman under 30 in good health.

The rearrangement joins TRBV4-1 to TRBJ2-1; D is ambiguous. The germline V gene encodes CDR1 MGHRA and CDR2 YSYEKL. V was pared by 0 bases and J by 7 bases, with 4 bases between. This CDR3 contains 12 residues. The CDR3 nucleotides are TGCGCCAGCAGCCAAGATGGGAATGAGCAGTTCTTC. This translates into CASSQDGNEQFF.

This clone has a handful of counts. The chain links TRBV27 to TRBJ1-1; D not certain. Germline V gene sequence: CDR1 MNHEY, CDR2 SMNVEV (reference sequence). CDR3 length equals 13 residues. Trimming removed 2 bases at V and 0 bases at J, with 4 bases between. DNA of the CDR3: TGTGCCAGCAGTTTAACAATGAACACTGAAGCTTTCTTT. Its translation is CASSLTMNTEAFF.

V is TRBV28 and J is TRBJ1-4; the D is unclear. The CDR3 runs 13 residues. The germline V gene has CDR1 MDHEN and CDR2 SYDVKM. The V end lost 8 bases, the J end lost 3 bases, and 10 bases lay between the germline ends. The CDR3 DNA follows: TGTGCCAGCGGACGTGGAGCTAATGAAAAACTGTTTTTT. It specifies CASGRGANEKLFF.

The chain is built from TRBV7-8 and TRBJ2-5; 9 bases are shared with TRBD2. The J segment lost 5 bases and the V segment lost 0 bases, leaving 13 bases of the junction unmatched. This CDR3 contains 18 residues. CDR1 SGHVS and CDR2 FQNEAQ come from the germline V gene. DNA of the CDR3: TGTGCCAGCAGCTTAGCCGGAGTCCCGCGGGGGGGCCCCGAGACCCAGTACTTC. This translates into CASSLAGVPRGGPETQYF. The full variable domain, its missing parts supplied by reference TRBV7-8 and TRBJ2-5, is GAGVSQSPRYKVAKRGQDVALRCDPISGHVSLFWYQQALGQGPEFLTYFQNEAQLDKSGLPSDRFFAERPEGSVSTLKIQRTQQEDSAVYLCASSLAGVPRGGPETQYFGPGTRLLVL.

This rearrangement joins TRBV27 to TRBJ2-6, with D possibly TRBD1 on 5 matching bases. CDR3 length: 16 residues. V lost 5 bases to trimming and J lost 0 bases, with 11 bases between them. From germline, CDR1 is MNHEY and CDR2 SMNVEV (reference sequence). The CDR3, as DNA: TGTGCCAGCAGTGTAGGGGTCCCCTCTGGGGCCAACGTCCTGACTTTC. This encodes CASSVGVPSGANVLTF.

V usage is TRBV13 and J usage is TRBJ1-2, with 9 bases identical to TRBD1. Germline CDR1 is PRHDT and CDR2 is FYEKMQ (reference sequence). The V gene end was trimmed by 5 bases and the J gene end by 4 bases; junction bases not matched to a gene: 5. CDR3 length equals 14 residues. The CDR3 reads CASSLTGGIYGYTF. Here the CDR3 DNA reads TGTGCCAGCAGCCTTACAGGGGGCATCTATGGCTACACCTTC.

The rearrangement links TRBV7-8 to TRBJ2-7; 8 bases are a match to TRBD1. After removal of 2 bases from V and 2 bases from J, the junction contained 5 bases not matched to a gene. This CDR3 is 15 amino acids long. Germline loops: CDR1 SGHVS, CDR2 FQNEAQ. In nucleotides, the CDR3 is TGTGCCAGCAGCTTACGGAAACAGGGGGCCTACGAGCAGTACTTC. Translation: CASSLRKQGAYEQYF. The full variable domain, completed using reference TRBV7-8 and TRBJ2-7, is GAGVSQSPRYKVAKRGQDVALRCDPISGHVSLFWYQQALGQGPEFLTYFQNEAQLDKSGLPSDRFFAERPEGSVSTLKIQRTQQEDSAVYLCASSLRKQGAYEQYFGPGTRLTVT.

This clone was recorded once. The gene calls are TRBV5-6 and TRBJ2-1, with unresolved D. In germline, CDR1 is SGHDT, CDR2 YYEEEE. The CDR3 is 14 residues long. V shed 0 bases and J shed 5 bases, with 9 bases lying between them. The CDR3: CASSLGLGHNEQFF. The CDR3 DNA sequence: TGTGCCAGCAGCTTGGGACTCGGGCACAATGAGCAGTTCTTC.

This chain connects TRBV7-9 to TRBJ2-2; the D gene could be TRBD1 or TRBD2 (5 bases each). Germline loops: CDR1 SEHNR, CDR2 FQNEAQ (reference sequence). This CDR3 has 15 amino acids. V was clipped by 5 bases and J by 9 bases, with 19 bases between them. The CDR3 is CASSQKVAGARELFF. DNA of the CDR3: TGTGCCAGCAGCCAAAAGGTGGCCGGGGCGAGGGAGCTGTTTTTT.

This clone was seen a few times. The rearrangement uses TRBV5-1 and TRBJ1-2; 7 nucleotides match TRBD1. Germline V gene data show CDR1 as SGHRS and CDR2 as YFSETQ. Trimming took 0 bases from V and 4 from J; bases not matched to a gene: 3. This CDR3 has 14 amino acids. Here the CDR3 DNA reads TGCGCCAGCAGCTTGGGGGGACAGCTCTATGGCTACACCTTC. Translated, it gives CASSLGGQLYGYTF.

This chain links TRBV29-1 with TRBJ2-7; weak D call: TRBD2 (5 bases). CDR1 SQVTM and CDR2 ANQGSEA come from the germline V gene. The V gene lost 7 bases and the J gene lost 2 bases, with 12 bases spanning the gap. The CDR3 contains 12 residues. CDR3 region: CSARTSPYEQYF. As DNA, the CDR3 is TGCAGCGCTCGGACTTCTCCCTACGAGCAGTACTTC.

CDR3 bases: TGTGCCAGCAGCGGGAGCTCCTACAATGAGCAGTTCTTC. This gives the protein CASSGSSYNEQFF. The chain uses TRBV27 and TRBJ2-1; D is possibly TRBD2 (6 bases). The CDR3 runs to 13 residues. Looked up from germline, CDR1 is MNHEY and CDR2 is SMNVEV (reference sequence). Deletions cut 6 bases from V and 0 bases from J, with 6 bases between.

The gene calls are TRBV7-9 and TRBJ1-4, with D perhaps matching TRBD1 (5 bases). The CDR3 is 13 residues long. CDR1 is SEHNR, CDR2 FQNEAQ, per germline (reference sequence). Trimming pared 2 bases from V and 8 bases from J, leaving 9 bases between. The CDR3 DNA follows: TGTGCCAGCAGCTTATTAGGGGACGAAAAACTGTTTTTT. Protein: CASSLLGDEKLFF.

A single count supports this clone. The chain uses TRBV15 and TRBJ2-5; 8 bases match TRBD1. J lost 4 bases, V lost 3 bases, and 4 bases had no gene match. The V gene's germline CDR1 is LNHNV and CDR2 YYDKDF (reference sequence). CDR3 size: 14 residues. This CDR3 reads CATSSRTGRETQYF. In DNA, the CDR3 is TGTGCCACCAGCAGCCGGACAGGGAGAGAGACCCAGTACTTC.

The chain joins TRBV5-4 to TRBJ2-1, with D maybe TRBD2 (5 bases). The V end lost 4 bases, the J end lost 0 bases, and 11 bases lay between the germline ends. The CDR3 has 15 residues. Germline V lookup: CDR1 SGHNT, CDR2 YYREEE (reference sequence). The CDR3 here is CASSPGVSSYNEQFF. In DNA form, the CDR3 reads TGTGCCAGCAGCCCCGGGGTAAGCTCCTACAATGAGCAGTTCTTC.

The rearrangement uses TRBV4-1 and TRBJ2-1; the D is unclear. The V gene lost 2 bases and the J gene lost 6 bases, with 11 bases spanning the gap. CDR3 length equals 14 residues. Germline CDR1 MGHRA, CDR2 YSYEKL. The CDR3 reads CASSQNIQVNEQFF. CDR3 DNA: TGCGCCAGCAGCCAAAATATTCAGGTCAATGAGCAGTTCTTC.

This clone appeared once. The chain has TRBV10-2 and TRBJ2-2; the match to TRBD2 covers 9 bases. Germline CDR1 WSHSY, CDR2 SAAADI. V shed 6 bases and J 6 bases; nucleotides not matched to a gene: 5. The CDR3 consists of 14 residues. The CDR3 nucleotides are TGCGCCAGCAGGGGCGGGAGGGAAGCCGGGGAGCTGTTTTTT. Its translation: CASRGGREAGELFF.

The V gene is TRBV10-3, the J gene TRBJ1-1; no reliable D call. Trimming cost V 2 bases and J 5 bases, with 12 bases left between them. The CDR3 spans 14 residues. In germline, CDR1 is ENHRY, CDR2 SYGVKD. CDR3 residues: CAISEMGGKTEAFF. CDR3 coding DNA: TGTGCCATCAGTGAGATGGGTGGAAAAACTGAAGCTTTCTTT.

This clone was counted a single time. This chain connects TRBV6-1 to TRBJ2-2; D is undetermined. CDR3 length: 15 residues. V shed 7 bases and J shed 5 bases, with 17 bases lying between them. Germline V gene lookup returns CDR1 MNHNS and CDR2 SASEGT. CDR3 in DNA: TGTGCCAGCACTCCGCCCAGAAAAGGGACCGGGGAGCTGTTTTTT. Translation gives CASTPPRKGTGELFF.

This chain joins TRBV13 and TRBJ1-1; unclear D gene. Germline CDR1 PRHDT, CDR2 FYEKMQ (reference sequence). V was shortened by 0 bases and J by 3 bases, with 11 bases between the two germline ends. This CDR3 has 15 residues. The chain's CDR3 is CASSLGAGSYTEAFF. DNA of the CDR3: TGTGCCAGCAGCTTAGGGGCAGGTTCATACACTGAAGCTTTCTTT.

The V and J genes are TRBV5-4 and TRBJ2-1; D might be TRBD1 (5 bases). Germline assignment: CDR1 SGHNT and CDR2 YYREEE (reference sequence). V was trimmed by 4 bases and J by 9 bases, leaving 17 bases between them. The CDR3 has 14 amino acids. CDR3 in amino acids: CASSPSPFQGEQFF. The CDR3 DNA follows: TGTGCCAGCAGCCCGAGCCCGTTCCAGGGTGAGCAGTTCTTC.

A few counts support this clone. CDR3 sequence reads: CASSLGGSVAEAFF. The CDR3 DNA is TGTGCCAGCAGTTTAGGAGGGTCGGTCGCTGAAGCTTTCTTT. V usage is TRBV28 and J usage is TRBJ1-1; unclear D gene. Germline CDR1 reads MDHEN; CDR2 reads SYDVKM. V lost 2 bases to trimming and J lost 6 bases, with 13 bases between them. The CDR3 loop spans 14 amino acids.

This chain uses TRBV5-4 with TRBJ2-7; D is ambiguous. Germline CDR1 reads SGHNT; CDR2 reads YYREEE (reference sequence). V gave up 3 bases and J gave up 6 bases, with 10 bases separating them. CDR3 size: 12 residues. The CDR3 region is CASSSNVREQYF. The DNA for the CDR3 is TGTGCCAGCAGCTCAAACGTTCGCGAGCAGTACTTC.

This clone was seen a few times. The chain employs TRBV29-1 and TRBJ1-1; TRBD1 aligns across 8 bases. Germline values: CDR1 SQVTM, CDR2 ANQGSEA. V gave up 7 bases and J gave up 4 bases; unmatched junction bases: 8. This CDR3 spans 13 amino acids. CDR3: CSAGQGESTEAFF. The CDR3 DNA sequence: TGCAGCGCCGGACAGGGTGAGAGCACTGAAGCTTTCTTT.

The J gene is TRBJ2-1, the V gene TRBV15; D gene ambiguous. The V gene's germline CDR1 is LNHNV and CDR2 YYDKDF (reference sequence). Between the trimmed V and J ends, which lost 1 base and 0 bases, there was a span of 7 bases. There are 15 residues in the CDR3. CDR3: CATSRGTTSYNEQFF. The CDR3, as DNA: TGTGCCACCAGCAGAGGGACCACCTCCTACAATGAGCAGTTCTTC.

The chain uses TRBV5-1 and TRBJ2-3; tentatively, D is TRBD2 (6 bases). V was cut by 4 bases and J by 2 bases, with 20 bases left in between. This CDR3 region has 17 residues. Germline V lookup: CDR1 SGHRS, CDR2 YFSETQ. The CDR3 reads CASSLEGLAINTDTQYF. For the CDR3, the DNA is TGCGCCAGCAGCCTTGAGGGCCTAGCGATCAACACAGATACGCAGTATTTT. Drawing the rest from reference TRBV5-1 and TRBJ2-3, the complete variable domain is KAGVTQTPRYLIKTRGQQVTLSCSPISGHRSVSWYQQTPGQGLQFLFEYFSETQRNKGNFPGRFSGRQFSNSRSEMNVSTLELGDSALYLCASSLEGLAINTDTQYFGPGTRLTVL.